The entry below gives a single T cell receptor beta chain sequence along with its context. TCR beta from blood CD8+ and CD4+ T cells was sequenced. Negative isolation yielded CD8+ and CD4+ T cells; FACS enriched TEMRA cells. This sample is part of a study of CD8 T cells in Susac syndrome. The CDR3 sequence is 15 residues long. Germline CDR1 SGHTA, CDR2 FQGNSA. Trimming stripped 4 bases from V and 4 bases from J, with 16 bases between. RNA totalling roughly 0.45 to 1 ug underwent reverse transcription with random hexamers. Amplification of TCR beta CDR3 was carried out by immunoSEQ multiplex PCR, which covered 54 Vbeta and 13 Jbeta segments. TCRdb processed the immunoSEQ multiplex PCR reads anew with MiXCR; each CDR3 protein has one entry. Here the sample spans 330,000 or so distinct CDR3 sequences, 85% being singletons.

Sequenced sample: CD8+ T cells from PBMCs. The TCR was taken from a human donor with multiple sclerosis. V is TRBV7-2 and J is TRBJ1-1; weak D call: TRBD1 (5 bases). The CDR3 DNA follows: TGTGCCAGCAGCTACTTTTGGGGGGGTGGCACTGAAGCTTTCTTT. Protein product: CASSYFWGGGTEAFF.